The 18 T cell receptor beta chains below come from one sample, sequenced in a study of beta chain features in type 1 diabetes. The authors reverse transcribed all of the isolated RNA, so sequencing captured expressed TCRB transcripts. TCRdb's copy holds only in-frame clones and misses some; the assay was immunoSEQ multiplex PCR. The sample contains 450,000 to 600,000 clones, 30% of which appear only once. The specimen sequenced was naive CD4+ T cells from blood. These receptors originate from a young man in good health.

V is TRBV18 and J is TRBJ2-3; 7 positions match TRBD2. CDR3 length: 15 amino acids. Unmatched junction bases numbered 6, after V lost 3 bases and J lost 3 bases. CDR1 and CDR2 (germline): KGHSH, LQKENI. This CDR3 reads CASSPQLGGTDTQYF. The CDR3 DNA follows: TGTGCCAGCTCACCCCAACTGGGGGGGACAGATACGCAGTATTTT. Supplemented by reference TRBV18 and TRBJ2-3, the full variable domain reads NAGVMQNPRHLVRRRGQEARLRCSPMKGHSHVYWYRQLPEEGLKFMVYLQKENIIDESGMPKERFSAEFPKEGPSILRIQQVVRGDSAAYFCASSPQLGGTDTQYFGPGTRLTVL.

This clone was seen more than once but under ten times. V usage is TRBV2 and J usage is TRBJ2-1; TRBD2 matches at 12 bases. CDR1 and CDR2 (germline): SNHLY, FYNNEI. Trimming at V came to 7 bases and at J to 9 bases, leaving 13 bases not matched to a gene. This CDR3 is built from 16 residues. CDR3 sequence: CASTESLAGGSPEQFF. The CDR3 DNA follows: TGTGCCAGCACCGAAAGCCTAGCGGGAGGGTCGCCTGAGCAGTTCTTC.

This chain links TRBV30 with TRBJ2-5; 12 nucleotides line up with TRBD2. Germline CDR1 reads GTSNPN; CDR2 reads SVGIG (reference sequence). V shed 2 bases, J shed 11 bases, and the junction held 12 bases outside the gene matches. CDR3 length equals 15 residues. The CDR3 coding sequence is TGTGCCTGGAGTCCACGGGGACTAGCGGGCGGAAGGCAGTACTTC. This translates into CAWSPRGLAGGRQYF.

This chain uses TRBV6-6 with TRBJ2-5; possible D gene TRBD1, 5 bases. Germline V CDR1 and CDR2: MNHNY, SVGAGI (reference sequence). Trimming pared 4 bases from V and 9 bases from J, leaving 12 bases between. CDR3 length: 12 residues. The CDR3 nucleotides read TGTGCCAGCAGTTTTCGACAGTCACCCCAGTACTTC. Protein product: CASSFRQSPQYF.

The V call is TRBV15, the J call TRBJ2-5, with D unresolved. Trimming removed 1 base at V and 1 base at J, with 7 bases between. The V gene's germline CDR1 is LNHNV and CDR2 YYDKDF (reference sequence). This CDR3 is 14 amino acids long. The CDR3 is CATSRGVSQETQYF. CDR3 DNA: TGTGCCACCAGCAGAGGTGTCAGCCAAGAGACCCAGTACTTC.

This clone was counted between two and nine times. The CDR3 protein is CASSRGQETQYF. In DNA form, the CDR3 reads TGTGCCAGCAGTCGCGGTCAAGAGACCCAGTACTTC. This chain joins TRBV7-8 and TRBJ2-5; no firm D call. The CDR3 loop spans 12 amino acids. Germline V CDR1 and CDR2: SGHVS, FQNEAQ. V was shortened by 6 bases and J by 2 bases, with 7 bases between the two germline ends. The complete variable domain, with remaining parts taken from reference TRBV7-8 and TRBJ2-5, reads GAGVSQSPRYKVAKRGQDVALRCDPISGHVSLFWYQQALGQGPEFLTYFQNEAQLDKSGLPSDRFFAERPEGSVSTLKIQRTQQEDSAVYLCASSRGQETQYFGPGTRLLVL.

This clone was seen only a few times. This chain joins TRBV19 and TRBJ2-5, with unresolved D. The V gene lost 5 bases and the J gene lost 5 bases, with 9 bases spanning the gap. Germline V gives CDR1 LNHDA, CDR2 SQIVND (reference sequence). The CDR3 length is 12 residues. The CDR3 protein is CASSLPSETQYF. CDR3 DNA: TGTGCCAGTAGTTTGCCCTCCGAGACCCAGTACTTC.

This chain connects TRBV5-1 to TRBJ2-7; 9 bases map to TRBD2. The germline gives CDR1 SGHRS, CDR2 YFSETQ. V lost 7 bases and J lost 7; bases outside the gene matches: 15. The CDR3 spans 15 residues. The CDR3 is CASAPRVAGEEEQYF. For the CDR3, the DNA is TGCGCCAGCGCCCCTAGGGTAGCGGGAGAGGAGGAGCAGTACTTC.

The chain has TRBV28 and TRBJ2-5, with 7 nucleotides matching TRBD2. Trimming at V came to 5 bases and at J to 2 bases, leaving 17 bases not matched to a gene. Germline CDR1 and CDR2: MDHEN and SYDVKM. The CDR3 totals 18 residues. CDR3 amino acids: CASSSLGAGSGGQETQYF. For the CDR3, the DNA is TGTGCCAGCAGTAGCCTAGGAGCGGGAAGCGGAGGACAAGAGACCCAGTACTTC. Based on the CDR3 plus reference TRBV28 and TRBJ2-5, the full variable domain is DVKVTQSSRYLVKRTGEKVFLECVQDMDHENMFWYRQDPGLGLRLIYFSYDVKMKEKGDIPEGYSVSREKKERFSLILESASTNQTSMYLCASSSLGAGSGGQETQYFGPGTRLLVL.

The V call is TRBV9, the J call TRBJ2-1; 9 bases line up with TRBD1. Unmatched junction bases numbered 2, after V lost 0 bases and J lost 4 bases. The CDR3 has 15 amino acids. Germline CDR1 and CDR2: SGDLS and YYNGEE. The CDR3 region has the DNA TGTGCCAGCAGCGTAGGGGACAGGGCGTACAATGAGCAGTTCTTC. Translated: CASSVGDRAYNEQFF.

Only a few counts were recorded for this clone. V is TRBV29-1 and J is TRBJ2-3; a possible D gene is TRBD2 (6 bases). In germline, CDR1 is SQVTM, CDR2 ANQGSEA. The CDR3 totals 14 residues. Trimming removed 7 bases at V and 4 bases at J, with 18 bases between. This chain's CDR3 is CSAVLGGFSDTQYF. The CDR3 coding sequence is TGCAGCGCTGTGCTTGGGGGGTTTTCAGATACGCAGTATTTT.

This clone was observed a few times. CDR3 nucleotides: TGTGCCAGTAAGTGGGCAGAAGCTAACTATGGCTACACCTTC. It codes for CASKWAEANYGYTF. The chain carries TRBV28 and TRBJ1-2; D is uncertain. V gave up 9 bases and J gave up 0 bases, with 14 bases separating them. The CDR3 is 14 residues long. CDR1 MDHEN and CDR2 SYDVKM come from the germline V gene.

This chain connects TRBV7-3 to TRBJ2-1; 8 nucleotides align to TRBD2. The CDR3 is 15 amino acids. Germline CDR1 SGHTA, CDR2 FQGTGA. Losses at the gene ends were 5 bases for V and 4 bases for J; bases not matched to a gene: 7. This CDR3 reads CASSGTSGAYNEQFF. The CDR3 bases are TGTGCCAGCAGCGGAACTAGCGGAGCTTACAATGAGCAGTTCTTC.

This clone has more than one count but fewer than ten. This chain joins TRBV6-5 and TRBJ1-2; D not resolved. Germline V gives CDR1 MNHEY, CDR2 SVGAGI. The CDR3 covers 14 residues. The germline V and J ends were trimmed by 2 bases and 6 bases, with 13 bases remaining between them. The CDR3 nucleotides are TGTGCCAGCAGTTACGATGGCAGAACCGATGGCTACACCTTC. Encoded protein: CASSYDGRTDGYTF.

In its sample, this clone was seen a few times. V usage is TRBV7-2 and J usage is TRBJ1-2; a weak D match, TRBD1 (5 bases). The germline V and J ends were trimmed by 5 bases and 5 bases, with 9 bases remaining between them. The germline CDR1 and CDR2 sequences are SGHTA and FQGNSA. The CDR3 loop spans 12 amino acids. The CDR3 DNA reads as TGTGCCAGCAGCCCCGACAGTTATGGCTACACCTTC. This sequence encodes CASSPDSYGYTF.

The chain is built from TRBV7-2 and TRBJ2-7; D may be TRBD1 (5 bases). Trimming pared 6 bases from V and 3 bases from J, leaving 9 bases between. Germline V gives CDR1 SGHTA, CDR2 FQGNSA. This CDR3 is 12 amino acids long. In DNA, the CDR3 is TGTGCCAGCAGTTTCCAGGGCTACGAGCAGTACTTC. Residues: CASSFQGYEQYF.

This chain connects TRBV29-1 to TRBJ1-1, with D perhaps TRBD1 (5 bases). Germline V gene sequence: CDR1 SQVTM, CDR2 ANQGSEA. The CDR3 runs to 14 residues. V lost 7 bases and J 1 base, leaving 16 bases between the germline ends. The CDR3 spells CSAGQGNANTEAFF. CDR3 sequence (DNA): TGCAGCGCCGGTCAGGGCAATGCGAACACTGAAGCTTTCTTT. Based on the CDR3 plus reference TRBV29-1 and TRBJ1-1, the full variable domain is SAVISQKPSRDICQRGTSLTIQCQVDSQVTMMFWYRQQPGQSLTLIATANQGSEATYESGFVIDKFPISRPNLTFSTLTVSNMSPEDSSIYLCSAGQGNANTEAFFGQGTRLTVV.

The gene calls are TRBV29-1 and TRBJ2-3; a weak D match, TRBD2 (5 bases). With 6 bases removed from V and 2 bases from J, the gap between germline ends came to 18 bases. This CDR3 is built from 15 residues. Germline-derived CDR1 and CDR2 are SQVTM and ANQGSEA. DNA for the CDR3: TGCAGCGTCGCCCCCACCAGCGGAGCCACAGATACGCAGTATTTT. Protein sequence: CSVAPTSGATDTQYF.